One and the same sample provided the 18 T cell receptor beta chains below, sequenced in a study of T cell responses to AZD1222 COVID-19 vaccine. The method was immunoSEQ multiplex PCR; TCRdb's version includes in-frame clones alone and lacks a portion of them. The top ten clones hold approximately 3% of a sample with under 150,000 clones, just over 90% of them seen once. Source: peripheral blood, taken on day 0 of MenACWY control vaccination. The receptors here all came from an adult in good health.

The genes are TRBV16 and TRBJ2-1, with 10 bases lining up with TRBD1. The V and J ends lost 6 bases and 7 bases, in that order; junction bases with no gene match: 9. There are 15 residues in the CDR3. CDR1 is KGHSY and CDR2 is FQNENV in the germline V gene. In DNA, the CDR3 is TGTGCCAGCAGTCTCGGGACAGGGGCGACGAATGAGCAGTTCTTC. Translation gives CASSLGTGATNEQFF.

The J gene is TRBJ1-1, the V gene TRBV5-5; no clear D gene. V was pared by 2 bases and J by 1 base, with 6 bases between. Germline CDR1 SGHKS, CDR2 YYEKEE (reference sequence). This CDR3 is built from 13 residues. CDR3: CASSLQWNTEAFF. CDR3 nucleotide sequence: TGTGCCAGCAGCTTACAGTGGAACACTGAAGCTTTCTTT.

The J gene is TRBJ2-2, the V gene TRBV5-1; D unclear. Germline CDR1 is SGHRS and CDR2 is YFSETQ. V lost 5 bases, J lost 3 bases, and 14 bases lay in between. This CDR3 contains 15 residues. This chain's CDR3 is CASRLLSSDTGELFF. CDR3 nucleotide sequence: TGCGCCAGCAGGTTGCTGAGTTCGGACACCGGGGAGCTGTTTTTT. Complete variable domain (other parts from reference TRBV5-1 and TRBJ2-2): KAGVTQTPRYLIKTRGQQVTLSCSPISGHRSVSWYQQTPGQGLQFLFEYFSETQRNKGNFPGRFSGRQFSNSRSEMNVSTLELGDSALYLCASRLLSSDTGELFFGEGSRLTVL.

The chain is built from TRBV7-9 and TRBJ1-2; the D is unclear. V gave up 5 bases and J gave up 2 bases, with 12 bases separating them. CDR1 and CDR2 (germline): SEHNR, FQNEAQ (reference sequence). The CDR3 totals 14 residues. DNA of the CDR3: TGTGCCAGCAGCCTGGGCCTAGAGAACTATGGCTACACCTTC. Its protein product is CASSLGLENYGYTF.

The chain links TRBV20-1 to TRBJ2-5; weak D call: TRBD2 (5 bases). V lost 3 bases and J lost 1, with 15 bases in between. This CDR3 region has 15 residues. From germline, CDR1 is DFQATT and CDR2 SNEGSKA (reference sequence). CDR3 protein: CSASRSGRGQETQYF. CDR3 sequence (DNA): TGCAGTGCTAGTAGGTCCGGCCGGGGCCAAGAGACCCAGTACTTC.

CDR3 bases: TGTGCCAGCAGCTTAGCGCCCCGGCAAACCCAGGGCACTGAAGCTTTCTTT. This translates into CASSLAPRQTQGTEAFF. The rearrangement links TRBV7-9 to TRBJ1-1, with D maybe TRBD1 (5 bases). Trimming took off 0 bases at V and 4 bases at J, with 18 bases between the two ends. CDR1 and CDR2 (germline): SEHNR, FQNEAQ (reference sequence). The CDR3 totals 17 residues.

The rearrangement links TRBV6-2 or TRBV6-3 to TRBJ2-1; 11 positions match TRBD2. The germline gives CDR1 MNHEY, CDR2 SVGEGT. J gave up 4 bases and V 4 bases, and 9 bases lay outside the gene matches. The CDR3 has 17 residues. CDR3 in amino acids: CASSSSPSSGGYNEQFF. CDR3 sequence (DNA): TGTGCCAGCAGTTCCTCCCCGTCTAGCGGGGGGTACAATGAGCAGTTCTTC.

The chain uses TRBV7-9 and TRBJ2-4, with 10 bases fitting TRBD2. The V gene's germline CDR1 is SEHNR and CDR2 FQNEAQ (reference sequence). CDR3 length: 16 residues. V was pared by 5 bases and J by 2 bases, with 6 bases of the junction left unmatched. CDR3 amino acids: CASSPLAGVTKNIQYF. CDR3 coding DNA: TGTGCCAGCAGCCCTCTAGCGGGGGTGACCAAAAACATTCAGTACTTC.

The chain couples TRBV27 to TRBJ2-3; TRBD1 agrees at 9 bases. Germline CDR1 is MNHEY and CDR2 is SMNVEV (reference sequence). This CDR3 has 21 amino acids. V gave up 7 bases and J gave up 0 bases; unmatched junction bases: 23. CDR3 residues: CASKIGTGNFLTTFSTDTQYF. The CDR3 DNA reads as TGTGCCAGCAAGATAGGGACAGGGAATTTTCTTACTACTTTTAGCACAGATACGCAGTATTTT.

V and J are TRBV30 and TRBJ1-2; no definite D call. Germline values: CDR1 GTSNPN, CDR2 SVGIG (reference sequence). Between the trimmed V and J ends, which lost 0 bases and 4 bases, there was a span of 12 bases. The CDR3 runs 14 residues. CDR3 sequence: CAWSVHPSLYGYTF. CDR3 DNA sequence: TGTGCCTGGAGTGTACACCCCAGCCTCTATGGCTACACCTTC.

This clone came up a few times. A junction end diverges from the germline sequence, so it may reflect a read error. This rearrangement joins TRBV13 to TRBJ1-2, with D unresolved. The CDR3 contains 15 residues. Germline CDR1 PRHDT, CDR2 FYEKMQ (reference sequence). The CDR3 loop reads CASRGSGTSKYGYTF. In nucleotides, the CDR3 is TGTGCCAGCAGAGGATCAGGTACCTCTAAATATGGCTACACCTTC.

The V call is TRBV6-2 or TRBV6-3, the J call TRBJ1-3; possibly TRBD1 for D (5 bases). CDR1 is MNHEY and CDR2 is SVGEGT in the germline V gene. Trimming stripped 2 bases from V and 0 bases from J, with 17 bases between. This CDR3 spans 18 amino acids. CDR3 sequence: CASSYAIQGHNSGNTIYF. The CDR3 region has the DNA TGTGCCAGCAGTTACGCGATCCAGGGCCATAACTCTGGAAACACCATATATTTT.

The rearrangement uses TRBV7-9 and TRBJ1-5; D is perhaps TRBD1 (6 bases). V lost 5 bases to trimming and J lost 2 bases, with 7 bases between them. The CDR3 loop spans 13 amino acids. Germline V lookup: CDR1 SEHNR, CDR2 FQNEAQ (reference sequence). This chain's CDR3 is CASSHRGNQPQHF. Written as DNA, the CDR3 is TGTGCCAGCAGCCACAGGGGCAATCAGCCCCAGCATTTT.

The chain recombines TRBV7-3 with TRBJ2-7; weak D call: TRBD2 (5 bases). The CDR3 loop spans 14 amino acids. V gave up 2 bases and J gave up 3 bases, with 11 bases separating them. The germline V gene has CDR1 SGHTA and CDR2 FQGTGA. The CDR3 loop reads CASSLEGAGYEQYF. In DNA form, the CDR3 reads TGTGCCAGCAGCTTAGAGGGCGCGGGCTACGAGCAGTACTTC.

This chain connects TRBV27 to TRBJ1-2; 7 bases are shared with TRBD1. V trimming: 5 bases; J trimming: 0 bases; junction bases outside the gene matches: 6. CDR3 length: 15 residues. CDR1 and CDR2 from the germline V gene are MNHEY and SMNVEV (reference sequence). CDR3: CASSPGTASNYGYTF. In nucleotides, the CDR3 is TGTGCCAGCAGTCCGGGGACAGCCTCTAACTATGGCTACACCTTC.

The J gene is TRBJ1-2, the V gene TRBV6-1; the D is unclear. CDR3 length equals 12 residues. The germline gives CDR1 MNHNS, CDR2 SASEGT. V lost 2 bases to trimming and J lost 7 bases, with 8 bases between them. The CDR3 DNA sequence: TGTGCCAGCAGTGAAAAGATTAGTGGCTACACCTTC. Its protein product is CASSEKISGYTF.

The V call is TRBV15, the J call TRBJ2-7; 7 bases line up with TRBD1. Germline lookup yields CDR1 LNHNV and CDR2 YYDKDF (reference sequence). V lost 1 base and J lost 3; bases outside the gene matches: 3. This CDR3 has 14 residues. CDR3 region: CATSRGQGVYEQYF. CDR3 bases: TGTGCCACCAGCAGAGGTCAGGGGGTCTACGAGCAGTACTTC.

DNA for the CDR3: TGTGCCAGCAGTTACTCCACAGGATGGAGTAATTCACCCCTCCACTTT. It specifies CASSYSTGWSNSPLHF. The chain joins TRBV6-5 to TRBJ1-6; D is perhaps TRBD1 (5 bases). Germline V gene data show CDR1 as MNHEY and CDR2 as SVGAGI. CDR3 length equals 16 residues. The germline V and J ends were trimmed by 0 bases and 6 bases, with 12 bases remaining between them.